A selection of T cell receptor beta chains follows, all from one sample in a study of blood T cell repertoires in COVID-19. Some clones are missing from TCRdb's copy, which holds only in-frame ones; the method was immunoSEQ multiplex PCR. The profile covers some 290,000 clones, with 81% appearing a single time and 2.5% to 3.5% taken by the ten largest. Sequenced input: peripheral blood. The origin of the receptors is a woman aged 60-75 years with active or convalescent COVID-19. Both conserved end residues are part of each CDR3. The D gene is left open where the match is weak. The size field is filled for only some rows; it gives once, few, many or a size class.

V gene	clone size	D gene	CDR3 protein
TRBV25-1	once	TRBD1	CASSRDRANTEAFF
TRBV7-8	.	.	CASSWGGAGETGNTIYF
TRBV12-5	.	.	CASGLGGVLSTEAFF
TRBV6-5	.	.	CASSYSAMNTEAFF
TRBV6-5	.	TRBD2	CASISGGATEQFF
TRBV6-1	.	.	CASSEGGSSYGYTF
TRBV7-3	.	.	CASSRQAGANVLTF
TRBV7-6	.	.	CASSFGDPDTGYTF
TRBV9	.	TRBD1	CASSPRGQGAQYF
TRBV19	few	.	CASSKGQLEETQYF
TRBV2	.	.	CASSQGLSPGANVLTF
TRBV18	.	.	CASSPVRAENGEQYF
TRBV30	.	TRBD1	CAWSVPRQGDEKLFF
TRBV19	.	.	CASSMFTGSETQQYF
TRBV6-5	.	.	CASGPRQTENQPQHF
TRBV15	.	TRBD2	CATSRGTSGEGEQYF
TRBV7-3	few	TRBD2	CASSLVGTSASGELFF
TRBV23-1	.	TRBD1	CASKGGVGEKLFF
TRBV18	.	TRBD1	CASSRDRKRWETQYF
TRBV4-3	few	.	CASSQDPGLGTEAFF
TRBV27	.	.	CASSFRVGNTEAFF
TRBV6-5	.	TRBD1	CASSSDRGSPQHF
TRBV5-1	.	.	CASSLGQTGRGDEQYF
TRBV7-9	.	TRBD1	CASSRTGFEVTDTQYF
TRBV5-5	.	.	CASTGDQGLDEQFF
TRBV15	.	TRBD1	CATSSTGAVIEKLFF
TRBV5-4	.	TRBD1	CASSRGTGIYYEQYF
TRBV18	.	.	CASTRSDNSPLHF
TRBV25-1	few	TRBD1	CASSEGQGVYEQYF
TRBV27	.	.	CASSLGRRETQYF
TRBV4-3	.	TRBD1	CASSQDRGHEQYF
TRBV7-9	.	.	CASSLARAGRGTEAFF
TRBV19	.	TRBD2	CASSMLAGGLTGELFF
TRBV6-5	.	TRBD1	CASSPGTGNLYGYTF
TRBV6-4	.	.	CASSVLQGPPNEQFF
TRBV7-2	.	TRBD2	CASSARGGLETQYF
TRBV5-4	.	.	CASSPSDSSYEQYF
TRBV7-8	.	TRBD2	CASSLQGGEQYF
TRBV9	.	TRBD1	CASSVEAGQETYEQYF
TRBV15	.	TRBD1	CATSREGQGAHEQYF
TRBV5-6	.	TRBD1	CASSFTGTGFRNQPQHF
TRBV25-1	once	.	CASSEFTGSGETQYF
TRBV20-1	once	.	CSASPPWAGVGLEKLFF